The rows below give T cell receptor beta chains drawn from one sample of a study of T cell repertoires in cytomegalovirus infection. In TCRdb, the reads were re-called with MiXCR into one record per CDR3 protein. The sample consists of approximately 730,000 distinct CDR3 sequences, roughly 30% of them appearing once. Antigen specificity for these receptors is unknown. The starting material was cultured PBMCs, obtained from culture after CMV antigen stimulation. These receptor sequences come from a human donor in good health (CMV status not recorded). Some clones in this sample may be carry-over from other donors' samples. Each CDR3 is given without its conserved first and last residue.

V: TRBV11-2; CDR3: ASSRLGETSGGYEQF
V: TRBV12-3/TRBV12-4; CDR3: ASSKRSGTSGSYSYEQY
V: TRBV5-4; CDR3: ASSPASYRATDTQY
V: TRBV7-9; CDR3: ASSLQTGPAF
V: TRBV7-4; CDR3: ASSLADVWLQQY
V: TRBV7-9; CDR3: ASSSDNPYGYT
V: TRBV12-3/TRBV12-4; CDR3: ASRLRGEAF
V: TRBV12-3/TRBV12-4; CDR3: ASTGVGHGYT
V: TRBV7-2; CDR3: ASSGGLGDSPLH
V: TRBV7-2; CDR3: ASSSGTGYYEQY
V: TRBV7-9; CDR3: ASSSPYGAPYNEQF
V: TRBV2; CDR3: ASSEERRVGNSPLH
V: TRBV12-3/TRBV12-4; CDR3: ASSPQGHTSGYT
V: TRBV18; CDR3: ASSPREGQGAGYEQY
V: TRBV7-2; CDR3: ASSLRGTSGRQY
V: TRBV7-6; CDR3: ASSLASSGSGGELF
V: TRBV7-8; CDR3: ASSFGGTTEAF
V: TRBV19; CDR3: ASSMRPGEYSNQPQH
V: TRBV6-6; CDR3: ASSGTGSISKYSNNSPLH
V: TRBV19; CDR3: ASRGRLADSTDTQY
V: TRBV4-3; CDR3: ASSHPAGGTDTQY
V: TRBV7-8; CDR3: ASSQRRLTDTQY
V: TRBV6-2/TRBV6-3; CDR3: ASSLSITSGGVRPYNEQF
V: TRBV5-6; CDR3: ASSLIDGGGEKLF
V: TRBV6-5; CDR3: ASSYSDRGEQY
V: TRBV11-1; CDR3: ASSPRSPGGQF
V: TRBV7-8; CDR3: ASSLRGSAARTEAF
V: TRBV19; CDR3: ASSIVRGTEAF
V: TRBV7-2; CDR3: ASSRTRSSTPPAGDTQY